This is a list of T cell receptor beta chains from one sample in a study of cytomegalovirus exposure and HLA in healthy donors. The assay was immunoSEQ multiplex PCR, and TCRdb's table has in-frame clones only and misses some. Of 160,000 or so clones listed, approximately 86% are singletons. The sample was PBMCs. The receptors stem from a woman under 30 in good health and CMV-seronegative. The CDR3 runs from the conserved cysteine through the conserved F or W. The D gene is left open where the match is weak. Only some rows state a clone size, as once, few, many or a class for expanded clones.

TRBD1 . TRBJ2-2 TRBV9 TGTGCCAGCAGCGTAGGTGGGACAGACACCGGGGAGCTGTTTTTT CASSVGGTDTGELFF
. once TRBJ1-2 TRBV5-1 TGCGCCAGCAGCTTGGACAGGGCCAATGGCTACACCTTC CASSLDRANGYTF
. . TRBJ2-3 TRBV18 TGTGCCAGCTCACTCCGGACAAACTTGGGCACAGATACGCAGTATTTT CASSLRTNLGTDTQYF
. . TRBJ2-7 TRBV27 TGTGCCAGCAGTTTATCTGGCAGGATTATTGACGAGCAGTACTTC CASSLSGRIIDEQYF
TRBD1 . TRBJ1-2 TRBV19 TGTGCCAGTAGTGAGACAGGGCCTGATGGCTACACCTTC CASSETGPDGYTF
. . TRBJ1-4 TRBV5-1 TGCGCCAGCAGTCCCGGGAGGATCGGTGAAAAACTGTTTTTT CASSPGRIGEKLFF
. . TRBJ2-2 TRBV7-2 TGTGCCAGCAGCTTTTCCTCCTTCGGGGAGCTGTTTTTT CASSFSSFGELFF
TRBD1 . TRBJ1-3 TRBV10-3 TGTGCCATCAGTCTCTCGACAGGGAACTCTGGAAACACCATATATTTT CAISLSTGNSGNTIYF
. few TRBJ2-1 TRBV6-6 TGTGCCAGCAGTTTAAATCAGGGGGGCCTTTACAATGAGCAGTTCTTC CASSLNQGGLYNEQFF
. . TRBJ2-7 TRBV7-7 TGTGCTAGCAGCTTAGGGCAGGGGCGCGAGCAGTACTTC CASSLGQGREQYF
. . TRBJ2-6 TRBV15 TGTGCCACCAGCAGCTCACTTGACTATAACTCTGGGGCCAACGTCCTGACTTTC CATSSSLDYNSGANVLTF
. once TRBJ1-4 TRBV19 TGTGCCACCCTAGGAGGCGTAAATGAAAAACTGTTTTTT CATLGGVNEKLFF
. . TRBJ2-7 TRBV9 TGTGCCAGCAGCGTAGGATCAGTCTCCTACGAGCAGTACTTC CASSVGSVSYEQYF
TRBD1 . TRBJ1-1 TRBV6-1 TGTGCCAGCAGTGATGGGACAGGGGTAGGGCACACTGAAGCTTTCTTT CASSDGTGVGHTEAFF
TRBD1 . TRBJ2-3 TRBV10-3 TGTGCCATCAGTGAGGGGACAGCCCGGGACGCAGATACGCAGTATTTT CAISEGTARDADTQYF
TRBD1 . TRBJ2-4 TRBV28 TGTGCCAGCAGCCCTTCGGACAGGGATGGTGACATTCAGTACTTC CASSPSDRDGDIQYF
TRBD1 once TRBJ2-7 TRBV25-1 TGTGCCAGCAGTGACCCAGGGACAGCCTACGAGCAGTACTTC CASSDPGTAYEQYF
. . TRBJ1-2 TRBV2 TGTGCCAGCGTGGTGGGGGCGCGTGGCTACACCTTC CASVVGARGYTF
. . TRBJ2-1 TRBV5-1 TGCGCCAGCAGCGGGAGACACCAACCGAGGAGCTCCTACAATGAGCAGTTCTTC CASSGRHQPRSSYNEQFF
TRBD1 . TRBJ1-4 TRBV19 TGTGCCAGTAAGGAAGGGACAGGGCCTAATGAAAAACTGTTTTTT CASKEGTGPNEKLFF
. once TRBJ1-2 TRBV29-1 TGCAGCGTTGAGGACGGGGATAGTGACTATGGCTACACCTTC CSVEDGDSDYGYTF
. . TRBJ2-2 TRBV19 TGTGCCAGTAGTATTGGGGGGACAGTGGTTTTAGGGGAGCTGTTTTTT CASSIGGTVVLGELFF